The rows below give T cell receptor beta chains drawn from one sample of a study of T cells in localized non-small cell lung cancer. The data were produced by immunoSEQ multiplex PCR, yet TCRdb's version contains in-frame clones alone and is incomplete. The data contain about 82,000 clones, around 80% of them singletons. The source material was PBMCs, sampled before any cancer treatment. These receptors all come from a man aged 40 to 69 with stage II squamous cell lung carcinoma. The CDR3 runs from the conserved cysteine through the conserved F or W. The D gene is left open where the match is weak. Size is stated for part of the rows, as once, few or many counts, or as a class when the clone is expanded.

D gene	V gene	J gene	clone size	CDR3 protein	CDR3 DNA
.	TRBV11-2	TRBJ2-7	few	CASSLEAHSYEQYF	TGTGCCAGCAGCTTAGAGGCACACTCCTACGAGCAGTACTTC
.	TRBV2	TRBJ1-2	.	CASSEAQGLDGYTF	TGTGCCAGCAGTGAAGCGCAGGGTTTAGATGGCTACACCTTC
.	TRBV7-9	TRBJ2-7	.	CASSLVGRDEQYF	TGTGCCAGCAGCTTAGTTGGCAGGGACGAGCAGTACTTC
.	TRBV7-9	TRBJ1-3	.	CASSSPELQGWLGNTIYF	TGTGCCAGCAGCTCTCCAGAGCTACAGGGATGGCTCGGAAACACCATATATTTT
.	TRBV7-2	TRBJ1-1	.	CASSLGSLNTEAFF	TGTGCCAGCAGCTTAGGGTCGCTGAACACTGAAGCTTTCTTT
.	TRBV18	TRBJ2-5	.	CASSPMPQETQYF	TGTGCCAGCTCCCCTATGCCACAAGAGACCCAGTACTTC
.	TRBV19	TRBJ1-5	.	CASSPREGSGQPQHF	TGTGCCAGTAGTCCCCGGGAGGGCTCGGGGCAGCCCCAGCATTTT
.	TRBV6-5	TRBJ1-1	.	CASSYGPRDEAFF	TGTGCCAGCAGTTACGGCCCGCGGGATGAAGCTTTCTTT
.	TRBV18	TRBJ1-5	.	CASSPSETGNQPQHF	TGTGCCAGCTCACCGTCCGAGACGGGCAATCAGCCCCAGCATTTT
TRBD1	TRBV10-3	TRBJ2-5	.	CAISEPGQGEETQYF	TGTGCCATCAGTGAGCCGGGACAGGGGGAGGAGACCCAGTACTTC
TRBD1	TRBV19	TRBJ1-6	.	CASRGDRGYSPLHF	TGTGCCAGTAGGGGAGACAGGGGGTATTCACCCCTCCACTTT
.	TRBV5-6	TRBJ1-1	.	CASSFEISVAEAFF	TGTGCCAGCAGCTTCGAAATATCAGTGGCTGAAGCTTTCTTT
.	TRBV4-1	TRBJ1-4	few	CASSRHLATNEKLFF	TGCGCCAGCAGCCGCCACCTTGCAACTAATGAAAAACTGTTTTTT
.	TRBV7-3	TRBJ2-1	.	CASSSTYNNEQFF	TGTGCCAGCAGCTCAACCTATAACAATGAGCAGTTCTTC
.	TRBV11-2	TRBJ1-1	.	CASSPRGTEAFF	TGTGCCAGCAGCCCTAGGGGCACTGAAGCTTTCTTT
.	TRBV6-5	TRBJ1-2	.	CASRGLQLNYGYTF	TGTGCCAGCAGGGGACTCCAACTTAACTATGGCTACACCTTC
.	TRBV7-3	TRBJ2-6	.	CASSLTGGDVLTF	TGTGCCAGCAGCTTAACAGGTGGGGACGTCCTGACTTTC
TRBD1	TRBV29-1	TRBJ2-7	.	CSGSGGQGVNEQYF	TGCAGTGGGAGCGGGGGACAGGGGGTAAACGAGCAGTACTTC
.	TRBV6-1	TRBJ1-5	once	CASSEGGDRNQPQHF	TGTGCCAGCAGTGAAGGGGGGGACCGCAATCAGCCCCAGCATTTT
.	TRBV6-5	TRBJ2-3	.	CASRGSEGRDTQYF	TGTGCCAGCAGGGGGTCAGAGGGGAGGGATACGCAGTATTTT
.	TRBV28	TRBJ2-3	few	CASSPPPQGFTDTQYF	TGTGCCAGCAGTCCCCCTCCACAGGGCTTCACAGATACGCAGTATTTT
.	TRBV25-1	TRBJ2-7	.	CASSELGSEQYF	TGTGCCAGCAGTGAATTAGGGAGCGAGCAGTACTTC
.	TRBV30	TRBJ2-1	.	CAWSVQAVDYNEQFF	TGTGCCTGGAGTGTACAGGCCGTTGATTACAATGAGCAGTTCTTC
.	TRBV9	TRBJ1-6	.	CASNTGGFYNSPLHF	TGTGCCAGCAACACTGGAGGATTCTATAATTCACCCCTCCACTTT
.	TRBV5-1	TRBJ2-3	.	CASSRPGASSLTDTQYF	TGCGCCAGCAGCCGCCCAGGGGCTAGTAGTTTAACAGATACGCAGTATTTT
.	TRBV2	TRBJ1-5	.	CASSRDTINQPQHF	TGTGCCAGCTCCCGGGACACTATCAATCAGCCCCAGCATTTT
TRBD2	TRBV7-2	TRBJ2-1	.	CASSKREGSYNEQFF	TGTGCCAGCAGCAAACGGGAGGGTTCCTACAATGAGCAGTTCTTC
.	TRBV27	TRBJ2-7	once	CASSFYLGNEQYF	TGTGCCAGCAGTTTTTATTTGGGCAACGAGCAGTACTTC
.	TRBV11-2	TRBJ1-2	.	CASSLAQGPSGYGYTF	TGTGCCAGCAGCCTCGCTCAGGGACCTTCTGGCTATGGCTACACCTTC
.	TRBV28	TRBJ2-7	.	CASSTLGQGVDEQYF	TGTGCCAGCAGCACACTCGGGCAGGGCGTCGACGAGCAGTACTTC
.	TRBV14	TRBJ1-5	.	CASSQGSNQPQHF	TGTGCCAGCAGCCAAGGGAGCAATCAGCCCCAGCATTTT
.	TRBV10-3	TRBJ1-1	.	CAISEPPGTEAFF	TGTGCCATCAGTGAGCCCCCAGGCACTGAAGCTTTCTTT
.	TRBV20-1	TRBJ1-2	once	CLWQADGYTF	TGCCTATGGCAGGCTGATGGCTACACCTTC
.	TRBV6-5	TRBJ1-6	.	CASSYSGSGGNSPLHF	TGTGCCAGCAGTTACTCAGGATCTGGGGGTAATTCACCCCTCCACTTT
.	TRBV6-5	TRBJ1-2	once	CASSTVGDGYTF	TGTGCCAGCAGTACCGTCGGGGATGGCTACACCTTC
.	TRBV19	TRBJ1-3	.	CASSIGVGNTIYF	TGTGCCAGTAGTATCGGGGTAGGAAACACCATATATTTT
TRBD1	TRBV19	TRBJ2-5	.	CASSRGQGLYETQYF	TGTGCCAGTAGTAGAGGACAGGGGCTTTACGAGACCCAGTACTTC
.	TRBV27	TRBJ2-2	.	CASSLSPGTTGELFF	TGTGCCAGCAGTTTATCTCCCGGGACAACCGGGGAGCTGTTTTTT
TRBD1	TRBV5-1	TRBJ2-1	.	CASSLWDRSYNEQFF	TGCGCCAGCAGCTTGTGGGACAGGAGCTACAATGAGCAGTTCTTC
.	TRBV25-1	TRBJ2-7	.	CASSDRRLVNEQYF	TGTGCCAGCAGTGACAGAAGACTAGTCAACGAGCAGTACTTC
TRBD2	TRBV19	TRBJ2-1	.	CASSTASGGPPSYNEQFF	TGTGCCAGTAGTACGGCTAGCGGGGGGCCCCCGTCCTACAATGAGCAGTTCTTC
.	TRBV11-2	TRBJ1-3	.	CASSGSGGSSGNTIYF	TGTGCCAGCAGCGGGTCGGGAGGGTCCTCTGGAAACACCATATATTTT
TRBD2	TRBV29-1	TRBJ2-1	few	CSVKRGSAGDEQFF	TGCAGCGTTAAACGAGGGAGCGCGGGGGATGAGCAGTTCTTC
.	TRBV5-1	TRBJ2-7	.	CASSLGSRLGADLYEQYF	TGCGCCAGCAGCTTGGGAAGTCGATTAGGGGCGGACCTCTACGAGCAGTACTTC
.	TRBV14	TRBJ2-5	.	CASSPSWALATQYF	TGTGCCAGCAGCCCCTCTTGGGCTCTTGCGACCCAGTACTTC
.	TRBV9	TRBJ2-2	.	CASRSGANTGELFF	TGTGCCAGTCGGTCTGGGGCGAACACCGGGGAGCTGTTTTTT
TRBD1	TRBV6-1	TRBJ1-5	.	CASRFPGGNNQPQHF	TGTGCCAGCAGATTTCCAGGGGGGAACAATCAGCCCCAGCATTTT
.	TRBV5-8	TRBJ1-5	.	CASSYYPGDQPQHF	TGTGCCAGCAGCTACTACCCCGGGGATCAGCCCCAGCATTTT
.	TRBV5-6	TRBJ1-1	.	CASSFGWRSYTEAFF	TGTGCCAGCAGCTTCGGTTGGAGGAGCTACACTGAAGCTTTCTTT
.	TRBV27	TRBJ1-5	.	CAIARDYNQPQHF	TGTGCTATAGCGAGGGATTACAATCAGCCCCAGCATTTT
.	TRBV28	TRBJ1-4	.	CASSFGGPGESGEKLFF	TGTGCCAGCAGTTTTGGGGGTCCGGGGGAATCGGGTGAAAAACTGTTTTTT
.	TRBV10-3	TRBJ1-2	.	CASSYGQGNVGYTF	TGTGCCAGCAGTTACGGGCAGGGGAATGTAGGCTACACCTTC
TRBD2	TRBV30	TRBJ2-5	.	CATPGTSGRAGQETQYF	TGTGCCACTCCAGGGACTAGCGGGAGGGCAGGCCAAGAGACCCAGTACTTC
TRBD1	TRBV5-6	TRBJ2-7	.	CASRGWDRAYEQYF	TGTGCCAGCAGGGGGTGGGACAGAGCCTACGAGCAGTACTTC
TRBD1	TRBV19	TRBJ1-5	.	CASRPTGGKAQHF	TGTGCCAGTAGACCGACAGGGGGGAAGGCCCAGCATTTT